The next 13 T cell receptor beta chains were all read from a single sample in a study of T cell repertoires in cytomegalovirus infection. In TCRdb, the reads were re-called with MiXCR into one record per CDR3 protein. This table has more than 400,000 distinct CDR3 sequences, more than 25% appearing once. The sample consisted of PBMCs. These receptors were taken from a human donor in good health (CMV status not recorded). Some clones in this sample may be carry-over from other donors' samples.

The chain has TRBV13 and TRBJ1-2; the D gene is possibly TRBD1 (5 bases). Trimming cost V 3 bases and J 6 bases, with 8 bases left between them. This CDR3 spans 12 amino acids. The germline V gene encodes CDR1 PRHDT and CDR2 FYEKMQ (reference sequence). CDR3 sequence: CASSFRDHGYTF. The CDR3 coding sequence is TGTGCCAGCAGCTTCAGGGATCATGGCTACACCTTC.

In this sample, this clonotype turned up a few times. The V gene is TRBV6-1, the J gene TRBJ1-3, with 8 nucleotides matching TRBD1. Trimming took 6 bases from V and 1 from J; bases not matched to a gene: 5. Germline V lookup: CDR1 MNHNS, CDR2 SASEGT. This CDR3 contains 15 residues. CDR3 coding DNA: TGTGCCAGCAGCCCCTGGACAGGGTCTGGAAACACCATATATTTT. The encoded protein is CASSPWTGSGNTIYF.

This clonotype was seen more than once but under ten times. The V gene is TRBV2, the J gene TRBJ2-2; D uncertain. V lost 1 base, J lost 5 bases, and 11 bases lay in between. The CDR3 totals 15 residues. Germline CDR1 is SNHLY and CDR2 is FYNNEI. The CDR3 DNA reads TGTGCCAGCAGTGAAGGTGGGATTCGAACCGGGGAGCTGTTTTTT. It encodes CASSEGGIRTGELFF.

The CDR3 spells CASSDSRAGGVDTQYF. CDR3 in DNA: TGTGCCAGCAGTGACTCGAGAGCGGGAGGGGTAGATACGCAGTATTTT. The rearrangement links TRBV6-4 to TRBJ2-3, with 10 positions matching TRBD2. Germline CDR1 reads MRHNA; CDR2 reads SNTAGT. J was trimmed by 5 bases and V by 0 bases; bases with no gene match: 5. This CDR3 has 16 residues.

Concerning this clonotype: Sequence at one end of the junction differs from germline and may be a read error. This chain connects TRBV11-2 to TRBJ2-1, with D tentatively TRBD1 (5 bases). CDR1 and CDR2 from the germline V gene are SGHAT and FQNNGV. CDR3 length: 15 residues. CDR3 loop: CASTLGVGSYNEQFF. CDR3 DNA sequence: TGTGCCAGCACCTTAGGGGTGGGCTCCTACAATGAGCAGTTCTTC.

This chain links TRBV6-2 or TRBV6-3 with TRBJ1-5, with 7 bases matching TRBD1. V was clipped by 6 bases and J by 7 bases; unmatched bases: 9. The germline V gene encodes CDR1 MNHEY and CDR2 SVGEGT. The CDR3 extends over 14 amino acids. For the CDR3, the DNA is TGTGCCAGCAGCAAAACAGGGGAACAGCAGCCCCAGCATTTT. This gives the protein CASSKTGEQQPQHF.

This clonotype has only a few counts. The chain uses TRBV7-9 and TRBJ2-3; 8 nucleotides agree with TRBD2. Germline loops: CDR1 SEHNR, CDR2 FQNEAQ (reference sequence). V was pared by 6 bases and J by 4 bases, with 12 bases of the junction left unmatched. The CDR3 runs 16 residues. The CDR3 bases are TGTGCCAGCAGGGACGCCGGGACTAGGGAGGCAGATACGCAGTATTTT. It specifies CASRDAGTREADTQYF.

There are a few counts of this clonotype. The rearrangement uses TRBV6-1 and TRBJ1-2, with a possible D match to TRBD1 (5 bases). This CDR3 has 15 amino acids. Trimming removed 6 bases from V and 7 bases from J, with 21 bases in between. Germline loops: CDR1 MNHNS, CDR2 SASEGT. The CDR3 DNA follows: TGTGCCAGCAGGGCAACGGGGGGATCTTTCTCTGGCTACACCTTC. Residues: CASRATGGSFSGYTF.

V gene TRBV2 combines with J gene TRBJ2-3; D not certain. CDR1 SNHLY and CDR2 FYNNEI come from the germline V gene. Trimming pared 7 bases from V and 0 bases from J, leaving 11 bases between. This CDR3 is 14 amino acids long. As DNA, the CDR3 is TGTGCCAGCACGCCCTTGGATAGCACAGATACGCAGTATTTT. It encodes CASTPLDSTDTQYF.

This clonotype was seen a handful of times. The V and J genes are TRBV6-1 and TRBJ2-5; a possible D gene is TRBD2 (5 bases). The length of the CDR3 is 13 residues. CDR1 MNHNS and CDR2 SASEGT come from the germline V gene. V lost 11 bases, J lost 3 bases, and 16 bases lay in between. The CDR3 nucleotides read TGTGCCTCATACCGGGGAGTGGAAGAGACCCAGTACTTC. Protein: CASYRGVEETQYF.

This chain joins TRBV12-3 or TRBV12-4 and TRBJ2-1; D is uncertain. V was trimmed by 8 bases and J by 2 bases, leaving 16 bases between them. The CDR3 runs 15 residues. The CDR3 DNA follows: TGTGCCAGCCACCACAGCCTCCGGGCCTACAATGAGCAGTTCTTC. It translates to CASHHSLRAYNEQFF.

This clonotype was counted only a few times. This rearrangement joins TRBV6-6 to TRBJ2-5; 8 nucleotides match TRBD1. Germline assignment: CDR1 MNHNY and CDR2 SVGAGI (reference sequence). The CDR3 is made up of 16 amino acids. V lost 2 bases to trimming and J lost 7 bases; unmatched junction nucleotides: 12. The CDR3 sequence is CASSYLDRVRIVTQYF. The DNA for the CDR3 is TGTGCCAGCAGTTACCTGGACAGGGTGCGGATTGTGACCCAGTACTTC.

This clonotype has more than one count but fewer than ten. The chain couples TRBV6-5 to TRBJ2-7; 10 bases match TRBD2. The germline gives CDR1 MNHEY, CDR2 SVGAGI. This CDR3 has 15 amino acids. The V and J ends lost 0 bases and 3 bases, in that order; junction bases with no gene match: 2. The CDR3 protein is CASSYSASGSYEQYF. CDR3 nucleotide sequence: TGTGCCAGCAGTTACTCGGCTAGCGGGAGCTACGAGCAGTACTTC.